One T cell receptor beta chain is described in this entry. As yet, its antigen is unknown. The data were taken from a study of cytomegalovirus exposure and HLA in healthy donors. Study details: In a previous analysis, 117 million unique TCR beta sequences were found from some 200 million T cells. An early release of data contained 80 million to 85 million unique TCRs, which came from HLA-typed donors.

Per the germline V gene, CDR1 is SGHNT and CDR2 is YYREEE (reference sequence). The V end was cut by 0 bases, the J end by 1 base, with 8 bases between. CDR3 length: 15 residues. Study-wide points: Later, an analysis showed that TCR beta chains associated with HLA were more clonally expanded than others that were equally common. Earlier analysis looked at TCR beta V segments, and most were productive about 90% or about 30% of the time.

Primers for the PCR totalled 60 Vbeta and 13 Jbeta. Data came from immunoSEQ multiplex PCR; TCRdb stores just in-frame clones and leaves some out. The data hold around 150,000 clones, with approximately 84% observed a single time. This rearrangement joins TRBV5-4 to TRBJ1-3; D gene unclear. The sample taken for sequencing was PBMCs. This TCR derives from a young man in good health and CMV-seropositive. CDR3 bases: TGTGCCAGCAGCTTGGCGAGTACTTCTGGAAACACCATATATTTT. Translation: CASSLASTSGNTIYF.